These T cell receptor beta chains were read from a single sample in a study of cytomegalovirus exposure and HLA in healthy donors. Generated by immunoSEQ multiplex PCR, the TCRdb table keeps only in-frame clones and is missing some. The sample has 160,000 or so clones, about four fifths seen once. What was sequenced was PBMCs. The receptor set was obtained from a young man in good health and CMV-seronegative. The CDR3 runs from the conserved cysteine through the conserved F or W. The D gene is left open where the match is weak. Expanded clones get a size class; other rows say once, few or many, or leave the size out.

V gene	J gene	D gene	clone size	CDR3 DNA	CDR3 protein
TRBV7-8	TRBJ1-5	.	few	TGTGCCACCCAGGGCTATAGCAATCAGCCCCAGCATTTT	CATQGYSNQPQHF
TRBV30	TRBJ2-1	.	.	TGTGCCTGGAGTGCAGGGTTCTCCTACAATGAGCAGTTCTTC	CAWSAGFSYNEQFF
TRBV4-3	TRBJ2-3	.	.	TGCGCCAGCAGCCAAAGAGGTACGCAGTATTTT	CASSQRGTQYF
TRBV6-4	TRBJ1-1	TRBD1	.	TGTGCCAGCAGGACTAGACAGGGGTGGTCGTGGACTGAAGCTTTCTTT	CASRTRQGWSWTEAFF
TRBV25-1	TRBJ2-2	TRBD2	once	TGTGCCAGCAGTGACTCTATAGCGGGACCCGGGGAGCTGTTTTTT	CASSDSIAGPGELFF
TRBV19	TRBJ1-5	.	.	TGTGCCAGTGGCGAATCCCTCCGACACCTTCAGCCCCAGCATTTT	CASGESLRHLQPQHF
TRBV7-6	TRBJ1-2	TRBD1	.	TGTGCCAGCAGCTTTAAGGGCGGGACAGTGGCGACTGCTACTAACTATGGCTACACCTTC	CASSFKGGTVATATNYGYTF
TRBV6-5	TRBJ2-2	.	.	TGTGCCAGCCGGAGGGGTTCAACCGGGGAGCTGTTTTTT	CASRRGSTGELFF
TRBV4-1	TRBJ2-3	TRBD2	.	TGCGCCAGCAGCCAAGACTCGGAGCGGGAGTCGCCCACAGATACGCAGTATTTT	CASSQDSERESPTDTQYF
TRBV29-1	TRBJ2-6	.	.	TGCAGCGTTGAAGTATCAGGTCGGGCCAACGTCCTGACTTTC	CSVEVSGRANVLTF
TRBV5-1	TRBJ1-2	TRBD1	.	TGCGCCAGCAGCTTTGGGACAGGGAAAACTCTATCCCTCTATGGCTACACCTTC	CASSFGTGKTLSLYGYTF
TRBV5-1	TRBJ2-7	TRBD1	.	TGCGCCAGCAGATCGCCGGGACAGGGGTACGAGCAGTACTTC	CASRSPGQGYEQYF
TRBV5-6	TRBJ2-7	TRBD1	.	TGTGCCAGCAGCCAGGACAGGCTAACAGGGAACTACGAGCAGTACTTC	CASSQDRLTGNYEQYF
TRBV14	TRBJ2-7	.	.	TGTGCCAGCAGCCAAGCACAAATCTACGAGCAGTACTTC	CASSQAQIYEQYF
TRBV30	TRBJ1-1	TRBD1	.	TGTGCCTGGACGGACAGGGGGCGAAGCACTGAAGCTTTCTTT	CAWTDRGRSTEAFF
TRBV19	TRBJ1-5	.	.	TGTGCCAGTAGGTATGGGGGGAGTGGCAATCAGCCCCAGCATTTT	CASRYGGSGNQPQHF
TRBV11-2	TRBJ2-4	.	.	TGTGCCAGCAGCCTAACAAACAGCCATCTAGCCAAAAACATTCAGTACTTC	CASSLTNSHLAKNIQYF
TRBV6-1	TRBJ1-5	.	few	TGTGCCAGCATGCGCAGCAATCAGCCCCAGCATTTT	CASMRSNQPQHF
TRBV5-1	TRBJ2-3	.	few	TGCGCCAGCAGCTTGAACCATCGGGGGACGAGTGAGCAGTATTTT	CASSLNHRGTSEQYF
TRBV15	TRBJ1-2	.	once	TGTGCCACCAGTACAGGGACCTCCTATGGCTACACCTTC	CATSTGTSYGYTF
TRBV7-8	TRBJ1-2	.	once	TGTGCCAGCAGCACGACACCTACTAACTATGGCTACACCTTC	CASSTTPTNYGYTF
TRBV5-4	TRBJ1-4	TRBD1	.	TGTGCCAGCAGCCTTCAGGGGGCCGGTAATGAAAAACTGTTTTTT	CASSLQGAGNEKLFF
TRBV19	TRBJ2-2	.	.	TGTGCCAGTAGTAGTAGACAGATAAACACCGGGGAGCTGTTTTTT	CASSSRQINTGELFF
TRBV15	TRBJ2-1	.	.	TGTGCCACCAGCAGAGATAGGCTGTCGGGGACACCCTACAACGAGCAGTTCTTC	CATSRDRLSGTPYNEQFF
TRBV9	TRBJ2-6	.	few	TGTGCCAGCAGCGTAGCCCCCGCGAGCTCTGGGGCCAACGTCCTGACTTTC	CASSVAPASSGANVLTF
TRBV27	TRBJ2-1	TRBD2	.	TGTGCCAGCAGTTTAGGGGGGGAGGCTATTCAGTTCTTC	CASSLGGEAIQFF
TRBV6-4	TRBJ2-2	TRBD2	.	TGTGCCAGCCGAGCGGGAGGAGGGACCGGGGAGCTGTTTTTT	CASRAGGGTGELFF
TRBV7-2	TRBJ2-2	.	.	TGTGCCAGCAGCTGGAGGGGGGGGACCGGGGAGCTGTTTTTT	CASSWRGGTGELFF
TRBV9	TRBJ2-1	TRBD2	once	TGTGCCAGCAGCGGAATGGCTAGCGGGAGGAATGAGCAGTTCTTC	CASSGMASGRNEQFF
TRBV30	TRBJ2-2	.	.	TGTGCCTGGCGCTGGGAAGGGAGAATCCCCCCGGAGCTGTTTTTT	CAWRWEGRIPPELFF
TRBV6-6	TRBJ2-7	TRBD1	.	TGTGCCAGCAGTTACTCCCGGGACAGGGTTTCCTACGAGCAGTACTTC	CASSYSRDRVSYEQYF
TRBV6-5	TRBJ1-2	.	.	TGTGCCAGCACCGAGGGGAGGAGGCTCGGTGGCTACACCTTC	CASTEGRRLGGYTF
TRBV11-2	TRBJ1-1	.	.	TGTGCCAGCAGCTTAAGGGAGGGATACACTGAAGCTTTCTTT	CASSLREGYTEAFF
TRBV7-8	TRBJ1-4	.	once	TGTGCCAGCAGCGAGGATAATGAAAAACTGTTTTTT	CASSEDNEKLFF
TRBV5-1	TRBJ2-1	.	.	TGCGCCAGCAGCTTGGGGGACTTTTCCTACAATGAGCAGTTCTTC	CASSLGDFSYNEQFF
TRBV11-2	TRBJ2-7	.	.	TGTGCCAGCAGCTTGGAGGGGGGGTACGAGCAGTACTTC	CASSLEGGYEQYF
TRBV27	TRBJ2-1	TRBD2	.	TGTGCCAGCAGTTTCGGTAGCGGGGGCCCGTGGGGCAATGAGCAGTTCTTC	CASSFGSGGPWGNEQFF
TRBV28	TRBJ2-7	.	.	TGTGCCAGCAGCACGCCGGGCTACGAGCAGTACTTC	CASSTPGYEQYF
TRBV9	TRBJ2-5	TRBD2	.	TGTGCCAGCAGCGTAGATCCAGCGGGGGGGCTTAAGGAGACCCAGTACTTC	CASSVDPAGGLKETQYF
TRBV15	TRBJ2-7	TRBD1	few	TGTGCCACCAGCAGAGTCGGACAGGGTAGAAAGCAGTACTTC	CATSRVGQGRKQYF
TRBV15	TRBJ1-2	TRBD1	.	TGTGCCACCAGCCCCCGGGACAGGGGATTCTATGGCTACACCTTC	CATSPRDRGFYGYTF
TRBV21-1	TRBJ2-7	.	.	TGTGCCAGCAGCAACCTTCTTGCGGGAGATGACGAGCAGTACTTC	CASSNLLAGDDEQYF
TRBV13	TRBJ2-2	.	.	TGTGCCAGCAGCCTACTCAACACCGGGGAGCTGTTTTTT	CASSLLNTGELFF
TRBV6-1	TRBJ1-5	.	.	TGTGCCAGCAGTGTATACCCCCGGGGGAATCAGCCCCAGCATTTT	CASSVYPRGNQPQHF
TRBV7-9	TRBJ2-3	TRBD2	.	TGTGCCAGCAGCTCTACGACTAGCGGGAGGGCAGATACGCAGTATTTT	CASSSTTSGRADTQYF
TRBV5-4	TRBJ1-5	TRBD1	.	TGTGCCAGCAGCTTGAATTCCGGGACAGGGAATCAGCCCCAGCATTTT	CASSLNSGTGNQPQHF
TRBV7-9	TRBJ1-2	TRBD1	.	TGTGCCAGCAGCGGGGGACAGCTCTACTATGGCTACACCTTC	CASSGGQLYYGYTF
TRBV6-1	TRBJ2-7	TRBD1	.	TGTGCCGCATGGACAGGCACTCGCGAGCAGTACTTC	CAAWTGTREQYF
TRBV6-6	TRBJ2-7	.	.	TGTGCCAGCAGCCGAGGTAGTGCCTACGAGCAGTACTTC	CASSRGSAYEQYF
TRBV18	TRBJ1-1	.	.	TGTGCCAGCTCACCGCTCTCCGACATAACTGAAGCTTTCTTT	CASSPLSDITEAFF
TRBV10-1	TRBJ1-1	.	.	TGCGCCAGCAGGGGATCCGGGACAGAAGCTTTCTTT	CASRGSGTEAFF
TRBV9	TRBJ2-2	TRBD2	once	TGTGCCAGCAGCCCTAGCGGGAGAGACACCGGGGAGCTGTTTTTT	CASSPSGRDTGELFF
TRBV27	TRBJ1-5	.	.	TGTGCCAGCAGTTTATGGGAGATTCTCGGGGACACTCCAAGGCCCCAGCATTTT	CASSLWEILGDTPRPQHF
TRBV11-2	TRBJ1-4	.	.	TGTGCCAGCAGCTTTATTGCAACTAATGAAAAACTGTTTTTT	CASSFIATNEKLFF
TRBV2	TRBJ1-5	.	.	TGTGCCAGCAGTGAAGAGCGGGATTCCAGCAATCAGCCCCAGCATTTT	CASSEERDSSNQPQHF